Here is one T cell receptor (beta chain) with its context. What it binds is unknown. The data were obtained in a study of blood T cells in healthy people across ages. Turning to the study itself: The template switching approach captured approximately one barcoded beta molecule for every two T cells.

Whole-study results and caveats: There were more naive CD4+ cells and higher diversity in long-lived donors than in aged donors.

With a J-beta primer mix and a sample-barcoded 5' primer, a second PCR ran about 6 to 11 cycles. Per sample, CDR3-containing paired-end reads numbered at least 2.5 million. TCRdb ran MiXCR on the 5' RACE reads and lists one entry per CDR3 protein. This table holds 650,000 to 1,000,000 distinct CDR3 sequences, 30% to 45% found once. Per sample, a minimum of 6 million PBMCs were isolated. The CDR3 has 17 residues. Unmatched junction bases numbered 12, after V lost 3 bases and J lost 7 bases. Per the germline V gene, CDR1 is SGDLS and CDR2 is YYNGEE. The TCR comes from a man aged 18-30 years in good health. V is TRBV9 and J is TRBJ2-3; the match to TRBD2 covers 12 bases. Material for sequencing was blood. The CDR3: CASSGRLAGDRLNTQYF. The CDR3 DNA is TGTGCCAGCAGCGGCCGACTAGCGGGGGACAGGTTGAATACGCAGTATTTT.